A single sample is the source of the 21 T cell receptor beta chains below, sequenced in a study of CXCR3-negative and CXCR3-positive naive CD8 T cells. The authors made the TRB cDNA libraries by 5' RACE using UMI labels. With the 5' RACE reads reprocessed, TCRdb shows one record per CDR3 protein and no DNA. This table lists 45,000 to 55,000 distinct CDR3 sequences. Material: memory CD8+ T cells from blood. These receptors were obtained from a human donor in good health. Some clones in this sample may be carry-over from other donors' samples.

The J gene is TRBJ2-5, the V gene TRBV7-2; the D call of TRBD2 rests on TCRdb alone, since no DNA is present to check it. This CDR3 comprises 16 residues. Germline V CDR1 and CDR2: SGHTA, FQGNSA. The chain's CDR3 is CASSLYGGFIEETQYF.

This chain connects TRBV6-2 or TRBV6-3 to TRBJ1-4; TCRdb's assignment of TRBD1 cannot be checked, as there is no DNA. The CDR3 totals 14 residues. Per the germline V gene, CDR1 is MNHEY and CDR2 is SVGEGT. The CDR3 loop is CASSPGTENEKLFF.

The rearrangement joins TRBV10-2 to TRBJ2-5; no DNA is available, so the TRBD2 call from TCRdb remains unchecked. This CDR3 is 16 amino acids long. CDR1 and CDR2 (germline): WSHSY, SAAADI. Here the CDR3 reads CASSLQLAGTQETQYF.

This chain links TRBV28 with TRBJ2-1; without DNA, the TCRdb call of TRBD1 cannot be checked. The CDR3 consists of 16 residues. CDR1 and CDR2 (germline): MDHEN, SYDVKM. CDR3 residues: CATLFSGLGGYNEQFF.

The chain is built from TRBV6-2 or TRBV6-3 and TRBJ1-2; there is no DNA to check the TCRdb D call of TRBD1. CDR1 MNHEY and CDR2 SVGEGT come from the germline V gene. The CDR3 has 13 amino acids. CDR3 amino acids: CASSPGTSRGYTF.

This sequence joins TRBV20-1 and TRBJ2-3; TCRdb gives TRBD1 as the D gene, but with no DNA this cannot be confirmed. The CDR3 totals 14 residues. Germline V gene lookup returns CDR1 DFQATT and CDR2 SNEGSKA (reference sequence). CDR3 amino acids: CSAGGGTNTDTQYF.

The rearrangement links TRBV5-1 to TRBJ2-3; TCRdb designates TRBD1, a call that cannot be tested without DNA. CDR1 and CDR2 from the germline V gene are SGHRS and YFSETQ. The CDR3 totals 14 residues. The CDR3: CASSAGGSTDTQYF.

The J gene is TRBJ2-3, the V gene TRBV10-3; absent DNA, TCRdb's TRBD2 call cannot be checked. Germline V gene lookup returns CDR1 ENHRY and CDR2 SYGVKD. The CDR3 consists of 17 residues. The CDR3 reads CAIEPGLAGGAQSPQYF.

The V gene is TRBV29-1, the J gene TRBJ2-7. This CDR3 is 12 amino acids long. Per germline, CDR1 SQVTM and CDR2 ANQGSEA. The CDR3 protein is CSVAGSSYEQYF.

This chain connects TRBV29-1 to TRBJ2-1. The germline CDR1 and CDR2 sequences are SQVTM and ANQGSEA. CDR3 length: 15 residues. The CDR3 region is CSVEKDGSSYNEQFF.

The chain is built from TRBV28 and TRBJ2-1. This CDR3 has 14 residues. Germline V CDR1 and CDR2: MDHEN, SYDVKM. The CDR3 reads CASSFRGSYNEQFF.

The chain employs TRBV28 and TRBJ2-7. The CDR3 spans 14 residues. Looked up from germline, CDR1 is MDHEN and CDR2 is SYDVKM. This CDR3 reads CASSLLGGTYEQYF. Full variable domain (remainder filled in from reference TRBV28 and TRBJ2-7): DVKVTQSSRYLVKRTGEKVFLECVQDMDHENMFWYRQDPGLGLRLIYFSYDVKMKEKGDIPEGYSVSREKKERFSLILESASTNQTSMYLCASSLLGGTYEQYFGPGTRLTVT.

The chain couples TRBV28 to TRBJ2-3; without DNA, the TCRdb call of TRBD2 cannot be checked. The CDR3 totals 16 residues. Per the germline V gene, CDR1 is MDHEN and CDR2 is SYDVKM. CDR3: CASSFGASRSTDTQYF.

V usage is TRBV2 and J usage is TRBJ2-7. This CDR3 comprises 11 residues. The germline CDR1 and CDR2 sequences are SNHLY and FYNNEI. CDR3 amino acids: CASSGSEEQYF.

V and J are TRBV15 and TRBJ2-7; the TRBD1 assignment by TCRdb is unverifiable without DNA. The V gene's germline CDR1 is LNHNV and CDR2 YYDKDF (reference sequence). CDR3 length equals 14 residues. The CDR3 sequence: CATSRASRSREQYF.

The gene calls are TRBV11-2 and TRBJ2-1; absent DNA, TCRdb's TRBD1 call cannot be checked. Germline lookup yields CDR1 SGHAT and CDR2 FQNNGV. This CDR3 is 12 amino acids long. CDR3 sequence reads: CASSPLVFEQFF.

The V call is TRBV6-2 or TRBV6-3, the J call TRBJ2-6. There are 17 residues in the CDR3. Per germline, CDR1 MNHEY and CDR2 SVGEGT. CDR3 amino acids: CASSSGADTSGANVLTF.

The CDR3 region is CASSPRRTTTDTQYF. V usage is TRBV14 and J usage is TRBJ2-3. This CDR3 region has 15 residues. Looked up from germline, CDR1 is SGHDN and CDR2 is FVKESK.

CDR3 sequence: CSASARTDSYEQYF. The rearrangement links TRBV20-1 to TRBJ2-7; TCRdb calls TRBD1, which cannot be checked without DNA. Germline CDR1 and CDR2: DFQATT and SNEGSKA (reference sequence). The CDR3 totals 14 residues.

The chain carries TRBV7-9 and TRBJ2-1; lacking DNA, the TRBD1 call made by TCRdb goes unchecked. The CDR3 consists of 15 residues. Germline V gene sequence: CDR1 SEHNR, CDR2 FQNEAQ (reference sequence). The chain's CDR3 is CASSRTGTLYNEQFF.

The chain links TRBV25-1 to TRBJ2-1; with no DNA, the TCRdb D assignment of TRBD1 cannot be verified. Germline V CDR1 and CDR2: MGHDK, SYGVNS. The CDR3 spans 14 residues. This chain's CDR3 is CASSDYGTGNEQFF.